This T cell receptor beta chain comes out of a study of cytomegalovirus exposure and HLA in healthy donors. General study points: A later analysis revealed that TCR association rates differed between HLA loci, peaking at DRB1 and bottoming out at HLA-C. Reports showed the classifier diagnosing cytomegalovirus status with high specificity and sensitivity. Roughly uniform sequencing depth across donors was assumed, possibly incorrectly.

To note about this clone: No antigen is known for it.

The PCR used 60 Vbeta and 13 Jbeta primers. Only in-frame clones appear in the TCRdb table, and some are missing; sequencing was by immunoSEQ multiplex PCR. Of some 120,000 clones in the sample, just under 80% were seen once. The material sequenced was PBMCs. This receptor was taken from a young man in good health and CMV-seronegative.

Written as DNA, the CDR3 is TGTGCCAGCAGCGACAGGTCTAGCACAGATACGCAGTATTTT. It encodes CASSDRSSTDTQYF. The chain is built from TRBV2 and TRBJ2-3; TRBD1 might be the D (6 bases). Trimming took 6 bases from V and 0 from J, leaving 10 bases between them. Germline CDR1 SNHLY, CDR2 FYNNEI. The CDR3 has 14 amino acids.